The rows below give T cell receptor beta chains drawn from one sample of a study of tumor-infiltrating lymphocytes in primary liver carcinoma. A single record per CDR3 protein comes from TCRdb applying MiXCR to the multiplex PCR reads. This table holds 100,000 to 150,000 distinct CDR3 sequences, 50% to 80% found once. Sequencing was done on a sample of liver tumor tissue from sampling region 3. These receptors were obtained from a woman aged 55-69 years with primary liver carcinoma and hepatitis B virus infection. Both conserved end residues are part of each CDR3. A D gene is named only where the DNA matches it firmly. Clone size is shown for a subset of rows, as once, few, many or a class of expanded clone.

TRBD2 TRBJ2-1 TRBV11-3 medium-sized CASSSERDYNEQFF TGTGCCAGCAGCTCGGAGCGGGACTACAATGAGCAGTTCTTC
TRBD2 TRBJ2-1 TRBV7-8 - CASSKRASGEYNEQFF TGTGCCAGCAGCAAACGGGCTAGCGGAGAATACAATGAGCAGTTCTTC
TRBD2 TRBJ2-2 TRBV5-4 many CASSRLAGNTGELFF TGTGCCAGCAGCCGACTAGCGGGGAACACCGGGGAGCTGTTTTTT
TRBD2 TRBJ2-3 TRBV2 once CASSVAGGRDTQYF TGTGCCAGCAGTGTAGCGGGAGGGAGGGATACGCAGTATTTT
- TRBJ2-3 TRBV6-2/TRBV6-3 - CGSSSRHSTDTQYF TGTGGCAGCAGTTCCAGACACAGCACAGATACGCAGTATTTT
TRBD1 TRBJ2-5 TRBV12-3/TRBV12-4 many CASGTGGATQETQYF TGTGCCAGCGGTACAGGGGGCGCGACCCAAGAGACCCAGTACTTC
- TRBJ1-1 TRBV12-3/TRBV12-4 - CASTSDSLNAEAFF TGTGCTAGCACCTCGGACAGTCTGAACGCTGAAGCTTTCTTT
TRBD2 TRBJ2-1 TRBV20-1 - CSAARLAGGQGYNEQFF TGCAGTGCTGCCAGACTAGCGGGAGGGCAGGGCTACAATGAGCAGTTCTTC
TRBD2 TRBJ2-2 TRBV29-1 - CSVGTSGNSEELFF TGCAGCGTTGGGACTAGCGGTAACTCCGAGGAGCTGTTCTTT
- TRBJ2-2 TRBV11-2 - CTNSLERGSGELFF TGTACCAACAGCTTAGAAAGGGGGTCCGGGGAGCTGTTTTTT
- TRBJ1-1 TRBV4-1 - CASSQRPLVRVFF TGCGCCAGCAGCCAACGTCCGTTAGTTCGTGTTTTCTTT
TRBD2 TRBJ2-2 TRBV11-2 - CASSLVRGDPRDTGELFF TGTGCCAGCAGCTTAGTTCGGGGGGACCCCAGGGATACCGGGGAGCTGTTTTTT
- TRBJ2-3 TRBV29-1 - CTVDGGGTDTQYF TGCACCGTTGATGGTGGAGGCACAGATACGCAGTATTTT
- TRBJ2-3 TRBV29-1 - CSGVTRGTDTRYF TGCAGCGGTGTGACAAGGGGCACAGATACGCGGTATTTT
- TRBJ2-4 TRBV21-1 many CASSTPQGAFGDIQYF TGTGCCAGCAGCACACCACAGGGGGCATTCGGGGACATTCAGTACTTC
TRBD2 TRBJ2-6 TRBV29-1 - CSVEAPTGTGGTGANVLTF TGCAGCGTTGAAGCCCCCACCGGGACGGGGGGTACTGGGGCCAACGTCCTGACTTTC
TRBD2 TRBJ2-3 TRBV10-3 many CAISGGTSGQGDTQYF TGTGCCATCAGCGGGGGTACTAGCGGTCAGGGGGATACGCAGTATTTT
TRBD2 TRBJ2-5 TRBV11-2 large CASSYSRGSGRETQYF TGTGCCAGCAGCTACTCCCGTGGTAGCGGGAGAGAGACCCAGTACTTC
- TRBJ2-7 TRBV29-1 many CSVEGYAGRPTYEQYF TGCAGCGTCGAGGGATATGCTGGGAGGCCGACCTACGAGCAGTACTTC
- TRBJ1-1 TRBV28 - CASPPPGATNTGAFF TGTGCCAGCCCCCCCCCGGGGGCCACGAACACTGGAGCTTTCTTT
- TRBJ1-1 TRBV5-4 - CASSLCRRRNTEAFF TGTGCCAGCAGCTTGTGTCGGAGGAGGAACACTGAAGCTTTCTTT
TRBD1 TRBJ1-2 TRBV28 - CASSLNIQGATGYTF TGTGCCAGCAGTCTTAATATCCAGGGGGCGACTGGCTACACCTTC
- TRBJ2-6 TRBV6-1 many CASRYYGKANVLTF TGTGCCAGCAGGTACTACGGGAAGGCCAACGTCCTGACTTTC
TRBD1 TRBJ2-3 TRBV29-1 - CSIGDRTLTDTQNF TGCAGCATTGGGGACAGGACCCTCACGGATACGCAGAATTTT
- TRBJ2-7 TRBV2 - CVSSNGAYEQYF TGTGTCAGTAGTAACGGGGCCTACGAGCAGTACTTC
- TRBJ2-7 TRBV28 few CASSQGGASYEQYF TGTGCCAGCAGCCAGGGGGGGGCCTCCTACGAGCAGTACTTC
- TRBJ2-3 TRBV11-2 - CASSTLVVDMQYF TGTGCCAGCAGCACCCTGGTTGTAGATATGCAGTATTTT
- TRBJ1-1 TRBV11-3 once CASSSGRVNTEASF TGTGCCAGCAGCTCCGGGAGGGTGAACACTGAGGCTTCCTTC
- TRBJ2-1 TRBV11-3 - CASSLGPLWDEQFF TGTGCCAGTAGCCTGGGACCTCTATGGGATGAGCAATTCTTC
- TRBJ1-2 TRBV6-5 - CASSPISTYGYTF TGTGCCAGCAGCCCAATATCTACCTATGGCTACACCTTT
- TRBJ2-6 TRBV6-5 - CASSSKVSGANVPNF TGTGCCAGCAGTTCCAAGGTTTCTGGGGCCAACGTCCCGAATTTC
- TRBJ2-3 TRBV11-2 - CASSLTGTTDTHYF TGTGCCAGCAGCTTAACAGGGACCACTGATACGCACTATTTT
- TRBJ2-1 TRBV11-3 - CASSLGFSGRSYNEQFF TGTGCCAGCAGCTTAGGGTTCAGCGGGCGTTCTTACAATGAGCAGTTCTTC
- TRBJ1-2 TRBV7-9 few CASSLGGASGYTF TGTGCCAGCAGCTTAGGAGGGGCGAGCGGCTACACCTTC